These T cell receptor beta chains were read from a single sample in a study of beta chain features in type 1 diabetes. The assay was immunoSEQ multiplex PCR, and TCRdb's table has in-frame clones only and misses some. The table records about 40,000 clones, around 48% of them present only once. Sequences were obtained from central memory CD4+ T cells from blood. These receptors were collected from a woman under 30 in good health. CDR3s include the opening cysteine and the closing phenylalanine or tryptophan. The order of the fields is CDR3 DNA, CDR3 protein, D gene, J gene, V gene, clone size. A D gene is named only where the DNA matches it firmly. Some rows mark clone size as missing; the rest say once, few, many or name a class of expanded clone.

TGTGCCAGCAGCTTAGCAGGGACAGGTCGGAATCAGCCCCAGCATTTT | CASSLAGTGRNQPQHF | TRBD1 | TRBJ1-5 | TRBV7-2 | -
TGCGCCAGCAGCCAAGGTGAGGTCGGGAATCAGCCCCAGCATTTT | CASSQGEVGNQPQHF | - | TRBJ1-5 | TRBV4-3 | few
TGTGCCAGTAGGCGCAGGGTTTTGAACACTGAAGCTTTCTTT | CASRRRVLNTEAFF | - | TRBJ1-1 | TRBV19 | -
TGTGCCAGCACATCAGGGTACACTGAAGCTTTCTTT | CASTSGYTEAFF | - | TRBJ1-1 | TRBV6-1 | few
TGTGCCAGCAGTTCCTGGGGACAAGGGGATTCACCCCTCCACTTT | CASSSWGQGDSPLHF | - | TRBJ1-6 | TRBV27 | few
TGTGCCAGCAGTTACGTTTCGGGACAGGGGATGAGGGAGCAGTACTTC | CASSYVSGQGMREQYF | TRBD1 | TRBJ2-7 | TRBV6-5 | few
TGCGCCAGCAGCTTGGCCCCCCTAGACAGCAATCAGCCCCAGCATTTT | CASSLAPLDSNQPQHF | - | TRBJ1-5 | TRBV5-1 | -
TGTGCCAGCAGTGACAGGACAGGGGGGCCTGAAGCTTTCTTT | CASSDRTGGPEAFF | TRBD1 | TRBJ1-1 | TRBV6-6 | few
TGTGCCAGCAGCGTAGCGGGACTAGCGGGGCAAGAGACCCAGTACTTC | CASSVAGLAGQETQYF | TRBD2 | TRBJ2-5 | TRBV9 | few
TGTGCCAGCTCCAGGCACTCGGAGACCCAGTACTTC | CASSRHSETQYF | - | TRBJ2-5 | TRBV6-1 | -
TGCGCCAGCAGCGACCTCCTCCGAAAGCGTCTAGCCAAAAACATTCAGTACTTC | CASSDLLRKRLAKNIQYF | - | TRBJ2-4 | TRBV4-1 | few
TGTGCCAGCATGGTAGGAACGGCTAGCTATGGCTACACCTTC | CASMVGTASYGYTF | - | TRBJ1-2 | TRBV6-6 | -
TGTGCCAGCAGCTTAGCGCCAGCTAACTATGGCTACACCTTC | CASSLAPANYGYTF | - | TRBJ1-2 | TRBV7-8 | -
TGTGCCAGCTACTCGGGGGGTATGAACACTGAAGCTTTCTTT | CASYSGGMNTEAFF | - | TRBJ1-1 | TRBV6-6 | -
TGCGCCAGCAGGATTACGGGACTAGACTTAGGATTGCAGTTCTTC | CASRITGLDLGLQFF | TRBD2 | TRBJ2-1 | TRBV10-1 | -
TGCGCCAGCAGAGGAGAGGGGAGGTCAGATACGCAGTATTTT | CASRGEGRSDTQYF | - | TRBJ2-3 | TRBV10-1 | -
TGTGCCAGCACTTGGTTAGGGGCTAAGAATTCACCCCTCCACTTT | CASTWLGAKNSPLHF | - | TRBJ1-6 | TRBV27 | -
TGTGCCAGTAGTATAGGGCTAGCCAAAAACATTCAGTACTTC | CASSIGLAKNIQYF | - | TRBJ2-4 | TRBV19 | -
TGTGCCAGCAGTGATCGGGGGTTGAAGACCCAGTACTTC | CASSDRGLKTQYF | - | TRBJ2-5 | TRBV6-1 | once
TGTGCCTGGAGTCAGGACAATGAGCAGTTCTTC | CAWSQDNEQFF | - | TRBJ2-1 | TRBV30 | -
TGTGCCAGCAGTACAATGACAGCAACTAATGAAAAACTGTTTTTT | CASSTMTATNEKLFF | - | TRBJ1-4 | TRBV6-1 | few
TGTGCCAGCAGGGCACTAGTACTAGTCACTGAGCAGTTCTTC | CASRALVLVTEQFF | - | TRBJ2-1 | TRBV6-1 | few
TGTGCCAGCCGTCTCGTCGGGACAGGGGACGGGAGGGGTGAGCAGTTCTTC | CASRLVGTGDGRGEQFF | TRBD1 | TRBJ2-1 | TRBV13 | -